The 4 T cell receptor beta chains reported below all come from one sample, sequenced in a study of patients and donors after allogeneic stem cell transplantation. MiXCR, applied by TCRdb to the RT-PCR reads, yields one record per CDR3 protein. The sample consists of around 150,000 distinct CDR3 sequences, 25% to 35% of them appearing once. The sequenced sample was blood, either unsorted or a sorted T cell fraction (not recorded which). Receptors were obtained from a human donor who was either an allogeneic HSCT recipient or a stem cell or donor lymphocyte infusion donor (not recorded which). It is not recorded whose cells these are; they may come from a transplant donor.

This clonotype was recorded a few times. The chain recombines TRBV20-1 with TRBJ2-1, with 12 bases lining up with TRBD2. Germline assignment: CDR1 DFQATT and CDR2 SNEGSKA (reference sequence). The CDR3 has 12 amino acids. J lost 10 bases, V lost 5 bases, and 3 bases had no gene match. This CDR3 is CSARGLAGEQFF. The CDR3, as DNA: TGCAGTGCTCGCGGACTAGCGGGAGAGCAGTTCTTC.

The CDR3 here is CASSRLGTLVTQYF. CDR3 coding DNA: TGTGCCAGCAGTCGGCTAGGGACCTTAGTAACCCAGTACTTC. This chain joins TRBV7-9 and TRBJ2-5; either TRBD1 or TRBD2 may supply D (5 bases each). Germline CDR1 reads SEHNR; CDR2 reads FQNEAQ (reference sequence). Trimming pared 6 bases from V and 8 bases from J, leaving 19 bases between. There are 14 residues in the CDR3.

In DNA, the CDR3 is TGCAGTGCTAGAGATACCCAGCTCCACTACAATGAGCAGTTCTTC. Its translation: CSARDTQLHYNEQFF. The chain joins TRBV20-1 to TRBJ2-1; no definite D call. The germline gives CDR1 DFQATT, CDR2 SNEGSKA (reference sequence). There are 15 residues in the CDR3. Trimming pared 0 bases from V and 3 bases from J, leaving 12 bases between.

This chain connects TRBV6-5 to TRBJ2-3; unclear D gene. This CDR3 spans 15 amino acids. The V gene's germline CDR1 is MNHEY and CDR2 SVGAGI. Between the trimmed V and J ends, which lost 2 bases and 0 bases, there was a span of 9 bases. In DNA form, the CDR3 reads TGTGCCAGCAGTTACGGACCCCCTAGCACAGATACGCAGTATTTT. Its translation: CASSYGPPSTDTQYF.